Below, 24 T cell receptor beta chains from the same sample are listed, as sequenced in a study of early T cells in non-severe SARS-CoV-2 infection. MiXCR, applied by TCRdb to the 5' RACE reads, yields one record per CDR3 protein. The table lists approximately 45,000 distinct CDR3 sequences, approximately 10% of them singletons. The sequencing input was whole blood. These TCRs come from an adult who was a healthcare worker with PCR-confirmed SARS-CoV-2 infection or an uninfected control (not recorded which).

This clonotype is medium-sized within its sample. The gene calls are TRBV5-6 and TRBJ1-2, with D uncertain. This CDR3 comprises 15 residues. Between the trimmed V and J ends, which lost 2 bases and 8 bases, there was a span of 19 bases. Looked up from germline, CDR1 is SGHDT and CDR2 is YYEEEE. CDR3 residues: CASSFSPPWAHGYTF. The CDR3, as DNA: TGTGCCAGCAGCTTCAGCCCTCCGTGGGCGCACGGCTACACCTTC.

A note on this clonotype: This may be a read error, as it is one base from a much larger clone. The rearrangement uses TRBV5-4 and TRBJ2-7; 9 bases align to TRBD1. There are 14 residues in the CDR3. The germline gives CDR1 SGHNT, CDR2 YYREEE (reference sequence). Trimming removed 0 bases from V and 7 bases from J; junction bases left unmatched: 5. For the CDR3, the DNA is TGTGCCAGCAGCTTGGACAGGGGGCGCATGGAGCAGTACTTC. This encodes CASSLDRGRMEQYF.

The rearrangement links TRBV7-7 to TRBJ2-7; possible D gene TRBD2, 5 bases. The V and J ends lost 3 bases and 4 bases respectively, with 16 bases between them. CDR1 is SSHAT, CDR2 FNYEAQ, per germline (reference sequence). CDR3 length equals 15 residues. The CDR3 DNA reads TGTGCCAGCAGCTTTAGCGAGACAAGCTCGTACGAGCAGTACTTC. It codes for CASSFSETSSYEQYF.

The CDR3 DNA reads TGTGCCAGCAGCTCCACCTCGGATACGCAGTATTTT. Translating gives CASSSTSDTQYF. The gene calls are TRBV7-9 and TRBJ2-3; D uncertain. V was pared by 4 bases and J by 6 bases, with 8 bases between. This CDR3 region has 12 residues. CDR1 SEHNR and CDR2 FQNEAQ come from the germline V gene (reference sequence). The whole variable domain, filled in from reference TRBV7-9 and TRBJ2-3, reads DTGVSQNPRHKITKRGQNVTFRCDPISEHNRLYWYRQTLGQGPEFLTYFQNEAQLEKSRLLSDRFSAERPKGSFSTLEIQRTEQGDSAMYLCASSSTSDTQYFGPGTRLTVL.

This clonotype was seen only a few times. The rearrangement links TRBV2 to TRBJ1-2; D gene unclear. V lost 5 bases to trimming and J lost 4 bases, with 14 bases between them. Germline values: CDR1 SNHLY, CDR2 FYNNEI. CDR3 length equals 14 residues. The CDR3 region has the DNA TGTGCCAGCAGTACTGGGGTCTGGCTCTATGGCTACACCTTC. As protein: CASSTGVWLYGYTF.

The V and J genes are TRBV5-1 and TRBJ2-7; D is possibly TRBD2 (5 bases). The CDR3 runs to 12 residues. The germline CDR1 and CDR2 sequences are SGHRS and YFSETQ. V lost 0 bases to trimming and J lost 6 bases, with 7 bases between them. CDR3 sequence reads: CASSLGGSEQYF. The CDR3 nucleotides read TGCGCCAGCAGCTTGGGAGGGTCCGAGCAGTACTTC.

Worth noting for this clonotype: This may be a read error, as it is one base from a much larger clone. The chain uses TRBV20-1 and TRBJ2-2, with D perhaps given as TRBD1 or TRBD2 (5 bases each). V was clipped by 8 bases and J by 2 bases, with 18 bases between them. Germline loops: CDR1 DFQATT, CDR2 SNEGSKA (reference sequence). The CDR3 has 15 amino acids. CDR3 sequence: CSSMGMGDNTGELFF. In DNA, the CDR3 is TGCAGTTCTATGGGCATGGGGGATAACACCGGGGAGCTGTTTTTT.

This clonotype was picked up many times. The rearrangement uses TRBV5-5 and TRBJ2-3; no clear D. The CDR3 loop spans 10 amino acids. Trimming stripped 0 bases from V and 7 bases from J, with 0 bases between. Germline values: CDR1 SGHKS, CDR2 YYEKEE (reference sequence). The CDR3 region has the DNA TGTGCCAGCAGCTTGGATACGCAGTATTTT. Encoded protein: CASSLDTQYF. Using reference TRBV5-5 and TRBJ2-3 for the parts outside the CDR3, the full variable domain is DAGVTQSPTHLIKTRGQQVTLRCSPISGHKSVSWYQQVLGQGPQFIFQYYEKEERGRGNFPDRFSARQFPNYSSELNVNALLLGDSALYLCASSLDTQYFGPGTRLTVL.

This clonotype was detected many times. The CDR3 nucleotides are TGCAGTGCTAGAACCAGGAGCACTGAAGCTTTCTTT. As protein: CSARTRSTEAFF. The chain carries TRBV20-1 and TRBJ1-1; D remains unclear. The CDR3 is 12 amino acids. The germline V gene has CDR1 DFQATT and CDR2 SNEGSKA (reference sequence). V was pared by 2 bases and J by 4 bases, with 8 bases between.

This clonotype was found many times. The V and J genes are TRBV4-3 and TRBJ1-3; D may be TRBD1 (5 bases). This CDR3 is built from 16 residues. V lost 3 bases and J lost 2, with 14 bases in between. Germline-derived CDR1 and CDR2 are LGHNA and YSLEER. CDR3: CASSQGNTGAGNTIYF. The CDR3, as DNA: TGCGCCAGCAGCCAGGGTAACACGGGGGCTGGAAACACCATATATTTT.

This clonotype came up a few times. The gene calls are TRBV29-1 and TRBJ2-5, with a tentative D call TRBD1 (6 bases). V lost 3 bases and J 0 bases, leaving 8 bases between the germline ends. The germline gives CDR1 SQVTM, CDR2 ANQGSEA. The CDR3 runs 13 residues. Here the CDR3 DNA reads TGCAGCGTTGAGCGGACAGACCAAGAGACCCAGTACTTC. This sequence encodes CSVERTDQETQYF.

The rearrangement links TRBV29-1 to TRBJ1-2; the D gene is possibly TRBD1 (6 bases). The germline V gene encodes CDR1 SQVTM and CDR2 ANQGSEA. Trimming pared 1 base from V and 0 bases from J, leaving 12 bases between. The CDR3 contains 15 residues. Here the CDR3 reads CSVEGGAGANYGYTF. The CDR3, as DNA: TGCAGCGTTGAAGGGGGGGCTGGGGCTAACTATGGCTACACCTTC.

In its sample, this clonotype was seen a few times. J is TRBJ2-5 and V is TRBV11-3, with a tentative D call TRBD2 (7 bases). The ends were cut back, 5 bases at V and 2 bases at J, with 15 bases in the middle. Germline loops: CDR1 SGHNT, CDR2 YENEEA. The CDR3 has 15 residues. In DNA form, the CDR3 reads TGTGCCAGCAGCCCCGGGGGGCCAGAGCAAGAGACCCAGTACTTC. Its protein is CASSPGGPEQETQYF.

The V and J genes are TRBV19 and TRBJ1-5, with D possibly being TRBD1 (5 bases). The CDR3 totals 14 residues. In germline, CDR1 is LNHDA, CDR2 SQIVND (reference sequence). The V gene lost 5 bases and the J gene lost 7 bases, with 15 bases spanning the gap. The CDR3 is CASSSRDRGQPQHF. The CDR3 DNA sequence: TGTGCCAGTAGTTCCCGGGACCGAGGGCAGCCCCAGCATTTT.

This clonotype was picked up many times. The chain links TRBV7-2 to TRBJ2-2, with 8 bases aligning to TRBD1. The CDR3 sequence is 16 residues long. Germline V gene lookup returns CDR1 SGHTA and CDR2 FQGNSA. V dropped 5 bases and J dropped 5; count of bases not matched to a gene: 10. CDR3 amino acids: CASSPKTGAGTGELFF. CDR3 DNA sequence: TGTGCCAGCAGCCCGAAGACAGGGGCTGGGACCGGGGAGCTGTTTTTT.

In its sample, this clonotype was seen many times. The rearrangement uses TRBV10-2 and TRBJ1-1, with D perhaps matching TRBD1 (6 bases). This CDR3 is built from 13 residues. The germline V and J ends were trimmed by 8 bases and 1 base, with 11 bases remaining between them. The germline V gene encodes CDR1 WSHSY and CDR2 SAAADI. The CDR3, as DNA: TGCGCCAGCCGGGTGACAGGGAACACTGAAGCTTTCTTT. It encodes CASRVTGNTEAFF.

This clonotype occurred many times. The rearrangement joins TRBV7-3 to TRBJ2-7, with TRBD1 matching over 9 bases. Germline V gives CDR1 SGHTA, CDR2 FQGTGA. The CDR3 loop spans 15 amino acids. Trimming took 3 bases from V and 6 from J; bases not matched to a gene: 9. The CDR3 DNA sequence: TGTGCCAGCAGCTTGTCCGGGACAGGGATTCGCGAGCAGTACTTC. Its translation: CASSLSGTGIREQYF. Supplemented by reference TRBV7-3 and TRBJ2-7, the full variable domain reads GAGVSQTPSNKVTEKGKYVELRCDPISGHTALYWYRQSLGQGPEFLIYFQGTGAADDSGLPNDRFFAVRPEGSVSTLKIQRTERGDSAVYLCASSLSGTGIREQYFGPGTRLTVT.

This clonotype showed up many times. This chain connects TRBV29-1 to TRBJ2-5, with D possibly TRBD2 on 6 matching bases. V was cut by 3 bases and J by 4 bases, with 12 bases left in between. Per the germline V gene, CDR1 is SQVTM and CDR2 is ANQGSEA. The CDR3 is 13 residues long. CDR3 sequence: CSVDPEGLETQYF. In nucleotides, the CDR3 is TGCAGCGTTGATCCCGAGGGACTAGAGACCCAGTACTTC.

The chain couples TRBV3-1 to TRBJ1-1; unclear D gene. CDR1 is LGHDT and CDR2 is YNNKEL in the germline V gene (reference sequence). V was trimmed by 4 bases and J by 1 base, leaving 10 bases between them. This CDR3 has 14 amino acids. The CDR3 is CASSRDAANTEAFF. CDR3 bases: TGTGCCAGCAGCCGAGATGCAGCGAACACTGAAGCTTTCTTT.

A few counts support this clonotype. J is TRBJ1-5 and V is TRBV5-5; D gene ambiguous. Looked up from germline, CDR1 is SGHKS and CDR2 is YYEKEE (reference sequence). The CDR3 loop spans 15 amino acids. V was clipped by 0 bases and J by 10 bases, with 17 bases between them. The CDR3 region is CASSLEVQSGFPQHF. CDR3 in DNA: TGTGCCAGCAGCTTGGAGGTCCAGTCGGGGTTTCCCCAGCATTTT.

The rearrangement links TRBV7-9 to TRBJ1-4; a weak D match, TRBD1 (5 bases). V lost 4 bases to trimming and J lost 11 bases, with 17 bases between them. This CDR3 is built from 14 residues. Looked up from germline, CDR1 is SEHNR and CDR2 is FQNEAQ (reference sequence). The CDR3 nucleotides are TGTGCCAGCAGCTCTTATGGGGACCCTGGGAAACTGTTTTTT. It yields the protein CASSSYGDPGKLFF.

Ten or more counts support this clonotype. The chain combines TRBV19 with TRBJ2-1; possibly TRBD2 for D (7 bases). The CDR3 is 15 residues long. Germline lookup yields CDR1 LNHDA and CDR2 SQIVND (reference sequence). V lost 2 bases to trimming and J lost 2 bases, with 10 bases between them. The CDR3 region is CASSIRGATYNEQFF. The DNA for the CDR3 is TGTGCCAGTAGTATACGGGGGGCTACCTACAATGAGCAGTTCTTC.

The gene calls are TRBV30 and TRBJ2-1, with 7 bases lining up with TRBD1. This CDR3 has 12 amino acids. The V gene's germline CDR1 is GTSNPN and CDR2 SVGIG (reference sequence). The V segment lost 3 bases and the J segment 7 bases; nucleotides outside the gene matches: 3. CDR3 DNA sequence: TGTGCCTGGAGCCTGACAGGGAATGAGCAGTTCTTC. Amino acids: CAWSLTGNEQFF. Drawing the rest from reference TRBV30 and TRBJ2-1, the complete variable domain is SQTIHQWPATLVQPVGSPLSLECTVEGTSNPNLYWYRQAAGRGLQLLFYSVGIGQISSEVPQNLSASRPQDRQFILSSKKLLLSDSGFYLCAWSLTGNEQFFGPGTRLTVL.

In its sample, this clonotype was seen a few times. The chain links TRBV12-3 or TRBV12-4 to TRBJ2-1, with TRBD1 matching 7 bases. CDR3 length equals 14 residues. Trimming took 6 bases from V and 6 from J; bases not matched to a gene: 8. CDR3 in DNA: TGTGCCAGCAGCCACTGGGACAGCGGCAATGAGCAGTTCTTC. Its translation: CASSHWDSGNEQFF.